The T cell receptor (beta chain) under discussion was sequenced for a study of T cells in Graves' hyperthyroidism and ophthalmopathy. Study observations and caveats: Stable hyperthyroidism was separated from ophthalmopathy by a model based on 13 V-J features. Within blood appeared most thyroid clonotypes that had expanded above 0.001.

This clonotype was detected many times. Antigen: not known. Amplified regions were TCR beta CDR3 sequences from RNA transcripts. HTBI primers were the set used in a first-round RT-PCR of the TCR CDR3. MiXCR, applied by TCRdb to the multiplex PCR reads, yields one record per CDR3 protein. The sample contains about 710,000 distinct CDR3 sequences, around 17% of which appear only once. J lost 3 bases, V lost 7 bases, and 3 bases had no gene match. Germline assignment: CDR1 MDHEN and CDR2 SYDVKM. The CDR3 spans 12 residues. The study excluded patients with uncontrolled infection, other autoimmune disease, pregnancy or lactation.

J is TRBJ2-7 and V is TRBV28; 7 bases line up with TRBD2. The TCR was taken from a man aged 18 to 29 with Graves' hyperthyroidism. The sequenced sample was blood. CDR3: CASTRTSYEQYF. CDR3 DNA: TGTGCCAGCACCCGGACTAGCTACGAGCAGTACTTC.